The TCR beta chain described here comes from a study of human T cells and chemical hapten exposure. For the study at large: Small pooled library volume differences chiefly drove per-sample TCR yield variation. Study-level points and caveats: There was no change with DPC sensitization in TCRs above 1 in 1000 frequency.

A word on this clonotype: What it binds is not known.

Unique molecular identifiers were linked by the library to individual cDNA molecules. In the original analysis: Around 91,000 TCRs per sample was the median, with a range of about 20,000 to 690,600. TCRdb analysed the RACE reads with MiXCR anew, one entry per CDR3 protein. TCRdb assigned the V and J calls; the authors' analysis was not used. Seen here are 44,000 or so distinct CDR3 sequences, about 4% observed once, and the top ten hold 5% to 7%. The time point denotes: healthy volunteer bleed at 6 weeks. Unfractionated whole blood served as the source for total RNA extraction. Unmatched junction bases numbered 12, after V lost 7 bases and J lost 6 bases. Germline V CDR1 and CDR2: MNHNS, SASEGT. The CDR3 consists of 15 residues.

The chain couples TRBV6-1 to TRBJ1-2; 9 bases agree with TRBD1. The TCR was taken from a human donor in good health. Some clones in this sample may be carry-over from other donors' samples. The sequenced sample was whole blood. The CDR3 nucleotides read TGTGCCAGCACCACTACCGGGACAGGGATCCATGGCTACACCTTC. This gives the protein CASTTTGTGIHGYTF.